The 29 T cell receptor beta chains below were found in one sample sequenced in a study of blood T cell repertoires in COVID-19. Libraries were prepared by immunoSEQ multiplex PCR; TCRdb keeps only in-frame clonotypes and omits some of them. Of 55,000 to 60,000 clones listed, more than 75% are singletons. Sample: peripheral blood. All receptors derive from a man between 45 and 60 years old with active or convalescent COVID-19.

This clone has only one observation. The chain carries TRBV6-5 and TRBJ1-5; D perhaps matches TRBD1 (5 bases). The CDR3 extends over 14 amino acids. The germline V gene has CDR1 MNHEY and CDR2 SVGAGI. The ends were cut back, 6 bases at V and 5 bases at J, with 14 bases in the middle. Here the CDR3 reads CASRAAGRDQPQHF. Written as DNA, the CDR3 is TGTGCCAGCAGGGCCGCAGGGAGGGATCAGCCCCAGCATTTT.

This clone occurred once. The rearrangement joins TRBV19 to TRBJ1-2; D call uncertain. V gave up 5 bases and J gave up 3 bases, with 16 bases separating them. This CDR3 region has 15 residues. CDR1 is LNHDA and CDR2 is SQIVND in the germline V gene (reference sequence). The CDR3 here is CASSPQQTPHYGYTF. The CDR3 DNA reads as TGTGCCAGTAGTCCACAACAGACACCTCACTATGGCTACACCTTC.

V and J are TRBV6-6 and TRBJ2-7; TRBD1 matches 9 bases. V lost 6 bases to trimming and J lost 6 bases; unmatched junction nucleotides: 6. CDR3 length: 13 residues. Per the germline V gene, CDR1 is MNHNY and CDR2 is SVGAGI (reference sequence). The CDR3, as DNA: TGTGCCAGCAGAGGACAGGGGTCTTTCGAGCAGTACTTC. Protein: CASRGQGSFEQYF.

This chain connects TRBV7-8 to TRBJ1-6; 10 bases line up with TRBD1. The CDR3 length is 14 residues. Germline values: CDR1 SGHVS, CDR2 FQNEAQ. Unmatched junction bases numbered 3, after V lost 5 bases and J lost 8 bases. The DNA of the CDR3 is TGTGCCAGCAGCATAGGACAGGGGGATTCACCCCTCCACTTT. It specifies CASSIGQGDSPLHF.

The V call is TRBV3-1 (or the pseudogene TRBV3-2), the J call TRBJ1-1, with D maybe TRBD1 (5 bases). Trimming left V 2 bases short and J 4 bases short, with 17 bases between. The CDR3 is 16 residues long. Germline V gene lookup returns CDR1 LGHDT and CDR2 YNNKEL (reference sequence). CDR3 nucleotides: TGTGCCAGCAGCCAATTGCCGGCAGGGATGAGCACTGAAGCTTTCTTT. Residues: CASSQLPAGMSTEAFF.

The chain is built from TRBV6-5 and TRBJ2-3; 11 nucleotides align to TRBD2. Losses at the gene ends were 5 bases for V and 4 bases for J; bases not matched to a gene: 5. Germline V gene data show CDR1 as MNHEY and CDR2 as SVGAGI. The CDR3 spans 15 residues. The CDR3 DNA reads as TGTGCCAGCAGTCCTAGCGGGGGGTTGTCAGATACGCAGTATTTT. It yields the protein CASSPSGGLSDTQYF.

DNA for the CDR3: TGTGCCAGCAGTCCCGGGACTAGCGGGGGGAGTCAAGAGACCCAGTACTTC. Protein sequence: CASSPGTSGGSQETQYF. The chain joins TRBV6-6 to TRBJ2-5; 15 nucleotides agree with TRBD2. The V and J ends lost 5 bases and 2 bases, in that order; junction bases with no gene match: 6. Per the germline V gene, CDR1 is MNHNY and CDR2 is SVGAGI (reference sequence). The CDR3 extends over 17 amino acids.

The chain carries TRBV18 and TRBJ1-6; D is uncertain. V lost 3 bases to trimming and J lost 11 bases, with 11 bases between them. Per the germline V gene, CDR1 is KGHSH and CDR2 is LQKENI. The CDR3 loop spans 13 amino acids. The CDR3 nucleotides read TGTGCCAGCTCACCGGGAGAGAAGGCACCCCTCCACTTT. It specifies CASSPGEKAPLHF.

The V and J genes are TRBV5-1 and TRBJ1-2; D is ambiguous. The CDR3 extends over 15 amino acids. V was clipped by 0 bases and J by 1 base, with 10 bases between them. CDR1 SGHRS and CDR2 YFSETQ come from the germline V gene. The CDR3 is CASSLDAGSNYGYTF. The CDR3 DNA reads TGCGCCAGCAGCTTGGATGCGGGAAGTAACTATGGCTACACCTTC.

The rearrangement uses TRBV6-1 and TRBJ2-3; perhaps TRBD1 as D (6 bases). Germline V lookup: CDR1 MNHNS, CDR2 SASEGT. V was cut by 5 bases and J by 1 base, with 7 bases left in between. The CDR3 length is 13 residues. The CDR3 nucleotides read TGTGCCAGCAGTCCAGGGGGCACAGATACGCAGTATTTT. The encoded protein is CASSPGGTDTQYF.

The chain recombines TRBV6-5 with TRBJ2-7, with 9 bases identical to TRBD1. The V and J ends lost 4 bases and 0 bases, in that order; junction bases with no gene match: 4. Germline V gene lookup returns CDR1 MNHEY and CDR2 SVGAGI. The CDR3 loop spans 15 amino acids. The CDR3 is CASSLTGQGSYEQYF. The CDR3 coding sequence is TGTGCCAGCAGTTTGACGGGACAGGGCTCCTACGAGCAGTACTTC.

The rearrangement uses TRBV28 and TRBJ1-1; 8 nucleotides match TRBD1. Germline V CDR1 and CDR2: MDHEN, SYDVKM. V trimming: 3 bases; J trimming: 4 bases; junction bases outside the gene matches: 7. This CDR3 spans 15 amino acids. The CDR3, as DNA: TGTGCCAGCAGTTTTGGGGGACAGGAGGCCACTGAAGCTTTCTTT. Translation: CASSFGGQEATEAFF.

The J gene is TRBJ2-3, the V gene TRBV9; D gene ambiguous. The germline V gene has CDR1 SGDLS and CDR2 YYNGEE. The CDR3 totals 16 residues. V was pared by 0 bases and J by 3 bases, with 14 bases between. CDR3 DNA: TGTGCCAGCAGCGTAGCCCCCGGAGAGCCAACAGATACGCAGTATTTT. It encodes CASSVAPGEPTDTQYF.

This clone was observed a single time. This chain uses TRBV7-2 with TRBJ2-3; D is uncertain. Trimming took off 5 bases at V and 0 bases at J, with 21 bases between the two ends. The CDR3 runs to 18 residues. Germline CDR1 SGHTA, CDR2 FQGNSA. The CDR3 region has the DNA TGTGCCAGCAGCCCCCGACCCCCCGTCGGAGTGAGCACAGATACGCAGTATTTT. Translating gives CASSPRPPVGVSTDTQYF.

This rearrangement joins TRBV30 to TRBJ1-1, with D hard to call. The CDR3 runs to 13 residues. Germline V gene lookup returns CDR1 GTSNPN and CDR2 SVGIG (reference sequence). Between the trimmed V and J ends, which lost 1 base and 6 bases, there was a span of 12 bases. The CDR3 nucleotides are TGTGCCTGGAGTGGCCAGAGGCCAGCTGAAGCTTTCTTT. The encoded protein is CAWSGQRPAEAFF. Together with reference TRBV30 and TRBJ1-1, the CDR3 gives the full variable domain: SQTIHQWPATLVQPVGSPLSLECTVEGTSNPNLYWYRQAAGRGLQLLFYSVGIGQISSEVPQNLSASRPQDRQFILSSKKLLLSDSGFYLCAWSGQRPAEAFFGQGTRLTVV.

The chain links TRBV5-6 to TRBJ1-2, with D unresolved. Per the germline V gene, CDR1 is SGHDT and CDR2 is YYEEEE. The CDR3 covers 13 residues. The germline V and J ends were trimmed by 5 bases and 3 bases, with 11 bases remaining between them. This chain's CDR3 is CASRTGSHYGYTF. For the CDR3, the DNA is TGTGCCAGCAGAACCGGGAGCCACTATGGCTACACCTTC.

This chain links TRBV7-2 with TRBJ1-4; 7 nucleotides line up with TRBD1. Looked up from germline, CDR1 is SGHTA and CDR2 is FQGNSA. The CDR3 loop spans 15 amino acids. The ends lost 2 bases at V and 5 bases at J; junction bases unmatched: 5. CDR3 nucleotides: TGTGCCAGCAGCTTATCCGGGACAGCAAATGAAAAACTGTTTTTT. Its protein is CASSLSGTANEKLFF.

CDR3 protein: CASSRNLGTSGYEQYF. The CDR3 DNA sequence: TGTGCCAGCAGTCGCAACCTCGGGACTAGCGGATACGAGCAGTACTTC. The V call is TRBV27, the J call TRBJ2-7, with TRBD2 matching 11 bases. Germline-derived CDR1 and CDR2 are MNHEY and SMNVEV (reference sequence). The junction had 10 bases not matched to a gene; V was cut back by 5 bases and J by 4 bases. The CDR3 covers 16 residues.

V and J are TRBV19 and TRBJ1-1; D not resolved. Trimming pared 3 bases from V and 3 bases from J, leaving 8 bases between. CDR3 size: 13 residues. Germline CDR1 and CDR2: LNHDA and SQIVND (reference sequence). The CDR3 loop reads CASSISADTEAFF. CDR3 in DNA: TGTGCCAGTAGTATTTCTGCGGACACTGAAGCTTTCTTT.

Only a few counts were recorded for this clone. V usage is TRBV9 and J usage is TRBJ1-5; D is unclear. CDR3 length: 13 amino acids. The V end was cut by 0 bases, the J end by 7 bases, with 8 bases between. CDR1 SGDLS and CDR2 YYNGEE come from the germline V gene. CDR3 residues: CASSVAGNQPQHF. In DNA, the CDR3 is TGTGCCAGCAGCGTAGCAGGTAACCAGCCCCAGCATTTT.

This clone has just a few counts. The V gene is TRBV6-5, the J gene TRBJ1-4; no firm D call. Looked up from germline, CDR1 is MNHEY and CDR2 is SVGAGI. This CDR3 contains 12 residues. V was clipped by 5 bases and J by 5 bases, with 6 bases between them. The CDR3 DNA is TGTGCCAGCAGTCGTCTCAATGAAAAACTGTTTTTT. Its protein product is CASSRLNEKLFF.

V and J are TRBV18 and TRBJ1-1; 7 bases fit TRBD1. CDR3 size: 12 residues. J lost 8 bases, V lost 0 bases, and 0 bases had no gene match. CDR1 KGHSH and CDR2 LQKENI come from the germline V gene. CDR3 sequence: CASSPPGQEAFF. CDR3 bases: TGTGCCAGCTCACCACCGGGACAGGAAGCTTTCTTT.

The chain employs TRBV4-1 and TRBJ2-7, with D unclear. Germline-derived CDR1 and CDR2 are MGHRA and YSYEKL. The CDR3 is 13 residues long. Trimming removed 4 bases at V and 7 bases at J, with 14 bases between. CDR3 residues: CASSPRLREEQYF. CDR3 sequence (DNA): TGCGCCAGCAGCCCGCGACTCCGAGAAGAGCAGTACTTC.

The V gene is TRBV19, the J gene TRBJ1-1, with D uncertain. The ends were cut back, 5 bases at V and 0 bases at J, with 10 bases in the middle. The CDR3 extends over 14 amino acids. Germline V gives CDR1 LNHDA, CDR2 SQIVND (reference sequence). The CDR3 region has the DNA TGTGCCAGTAGTGCATATTCGGTGAACACTGAAGCTTTCTTT. Translation: CASSAYSVNTEAFF.

Remarks on this clone: Other DNA variants within this sample encode the same CDR3. CDR3 in DNA: TGTGCCAGCAGCCAAGATGGAAGGGGGCAAGAGACCCAGTACTTC. It translates to CASSQDGRGQETQYF. This chain links TRBV3-1 (or the pseudogene TRBV3-2) with TRBJ2-5, with D possibly being TRBD1 (6 bases). Trimming cost V 0 bases and J 2 bases, with 10 bases left between them. CDR1 is LGHDT, CDR2 YNNKEL, per germline (reference sequence). The CDR3 runs 15 residues.

V gene TRBV9 combines with J gene TRBJ2-7, with 8 bases matching TRBD1. V shed 4 bases, J shed 6 bases, and the junction held 3 bases outside the gene matches. The CDR3 covers 12 residues. CDR1 is SGDLS, CDR2 YYNGEE, per germline. DNA of the CDR3: TGTGCCAGCAGCCCCACAGGGGGCGAGCAGTACTTC. It specifies CASSPTGGEQYF.

The chain combines TRBV7-8 with TRBJ1-3; tentative D call: TRBD1 (6 bases). V was clipped by 5 bases and J by 0 bases, with 11 bases between them. Germline V gene data show CDR1 as SGHVS and CDR2 as FQNEAQ. The CDR3 is 15 residues long. In DNA form, the CDR3 reads TGTGCCAGCAGCCTCGAGGACAGCTCTGGAAACACCATATATTTT. Its protein product is CASSLEDSSGNTIYF.

The chain links TRBV3-1 (or the pseudogene TRBV3-2) to TRBJ1-3, with TRBD1 matching 12 bases. This CDR3 contains 16 residues. V dropped 4 bases and J dropped 8; count of bases not matched to a gene: 9. Per germline, CDR1 LGHDT and CDR2 YNNKEL (reference sequence). The CDR3 loop is CASSLYSGTGGHTIYF. The CDR3 DNA reads TGTGCCAGCAGCCTTTACTCCGGGACAGGGGGCCACACCATATATTTT.

The chain recombines TRBV30 with TRBJ2-3; the match to TRBD2 covers 10 bases. The CDR3 has 13 amino acids. V lost 8 bases, J lost 1 base, and 3 bases stayed unmatched. Looked up from germline, CDR1 is GTSNPN and CDR2 is SVGIG (reference sequence). CDR3 sequence reads: CAAGTSGTDTQYF. DNA of the CDR3: TGTGCCGCCGGGACTAGCGGCACAGATACGCAGTATTTT. Together with reference TRBV30 and TRBJ2-3, the CDR3 gives the full variable domain: SQTIHQWPATLVQPVGSPLSLECTVEGTSNPNLYWYRQAAGRGLQLLFYSVGIGQISSEVPQNLSASRPQDRQFILSSKKLLLSDSGFYLCAAGTSGTDTQYFGPGTRLTVL.